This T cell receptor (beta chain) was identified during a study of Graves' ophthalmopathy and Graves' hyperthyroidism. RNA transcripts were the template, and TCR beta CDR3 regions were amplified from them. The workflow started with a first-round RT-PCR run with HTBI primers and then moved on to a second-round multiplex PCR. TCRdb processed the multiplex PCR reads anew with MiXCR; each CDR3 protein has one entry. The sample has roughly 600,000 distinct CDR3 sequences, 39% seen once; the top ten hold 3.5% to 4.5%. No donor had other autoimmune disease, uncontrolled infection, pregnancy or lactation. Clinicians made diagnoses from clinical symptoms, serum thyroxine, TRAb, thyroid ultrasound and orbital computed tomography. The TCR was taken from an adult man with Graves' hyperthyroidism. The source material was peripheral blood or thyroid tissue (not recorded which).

The CDR3 loop is CASSVAGQNTGELFF. The CDR3 DNA follows: TGTGCCAGCAGCGTCGCGGGACAGAACACCGGGGAGCTGTTTTTT. The rearrangement links TRBV7-2 to TRBJ2-2; D may correspond to TRBD1 or TRBD2 (6 bases each). Germline CDR1 reads SGHTA; CDR2 reads FQGNSA. The CDR3 has 15 amino acids. Trimming stripped 5 bases from V and 1 base from J, with 11 bases between.